These T cell receptor beta chains were read from a single sample in a study of TIL therapy for anti-PD-1-resistant metastatic lung cancer. Clones were read by immunoSEQ multiplex PCR, and TCRdb kept only the in-frame ones, dropping some. The sample holds 54,000 or so clones, roughly 87% seen once. Source: blood, taken at baseline. Receptors were obtained from a person aged 30 to 80 with non-small cell lung cancer. Each CDR3 is given with its conserved first and last residue. D genes are given only for firm matches. Clone size, where shown, is once, few, many, or a class for clones that have expanded.

-	TRBV7-2	-	TRBJ1-5	CASSLMYQPQHF	TGTGCCAGCAGTCTTATGTATCAGCCCCAGCATTTT
-	TRBV28	-	TRBJ1-6	CASRTQQQLNSPLHF	TGTGCCAGCAGGACACAACAACAACTTAATTCACCCCTCCACTTT
-	TRBV19	-	TRBJ1-5	CASSILGQPQHF	TGTGCCAGTAGTATTCTAGGCCAGCCCCAGCATTTT
-	TRBV10-3	-	TRBJ2-1	CAISGGDEQFF	TGTGCCATCAGTGGAGGGGATGAGCAGTTCTTC
-	TRBV19	-	TRBJ1-6	CASSIPPKGPGYRNSPLHF	TGTGCCAGTAGTATCCCTCCGAAGGGCCCCGGATATCGGAATTCACCCCTCCACTTT
-	TRBV2	-	TRBJ1-5	CASSELENQPQHF	TGTGCCAGCAGCGAACTCGAAAATCAGCCCCAGCATTTT
TRBD1	TRBV2	-	TRBJ1-2	CASRPTGPNYGYTF	TGTGCCAGCAGGCCGACAGGGCCTAACTATGGCTACACCTTC
-	TRBV5-1	-	TRBJ2-7	CASSLESFGPYEQYF	TGCGCCAGCAGCTTGGAATCCTTTGGGCCCTACGAGCAGTACTTC
TRBD2	TRBV7-2	-	TRBJ2-1	CAGSQSGVQQFF	TGTGCCGGCAGCCAAAGCGGGGTCCAACAGTTCTTC
-	TRBV10-3	-	TRBJ1-2	CAIRETRGRRDGYTF	TGTGCCATCAGGGAGACGAGGGGCAGGCGCGATGGCTACACCTTC
-	TRBV19	-	TRBJ1-1	CASVRQMNTEAFF	TGTGCCAGCGTCAGACAAATGAACACTGAAGCTTTCTTT
-	TRBV19	few	TRBJ1-3	CASSGSRSSGNTIYF	TGTGCCAGTAGTGGTAGCAGGAGCTCTGGAAACACCATATATTTT
-	TRBV11-2	-	TRBJ1-2	CASSPYTDNYGYTF	TGTGCCAGCAGCCCCTACACAGACAACTATGGCTACACCTTC
-	TRBV5-6	-	TRBJ2-2	CASSLGSGTGELFF	TGTGCCAGCAGCTTGGGATCGGGGACCGGGGAGCTGTTTTTT
TRBD2	TRBV9	-	TRBJ2-3	CASSPTSGGVDTQYF	TGTGCCAGCAGCCCTACTAGCGGCGGCGTGGATACGCAGTATTTT
TRBD1	TRBV29-1	-	TRBJ1-1	CSVLQGYISEAFF	TGCAGCGTTCTACAGGGGTATATCTCTGAAGCTTTCTTT
TRBD2	TRBV6-1	-	TRBJ2-7	CASSERDAGLAFYEQYF	TGTGCCAGCAGTGAACGCGACGCGGGACTAGCCTTCTACGAGCAGTACTTC
-	TRBV6-2/TRBV6-3	-	TRBJ2-7	CASSPYRREQYF	TGTGCCAGCAGTCCATATCGGCGAGAGCAGTACTTC
-	TRBV7-9	-	TRBJ2-4	CASSSSGGQNIQYF	TGTGCCAGCAGCTCCTCGGGGGGCCAAAACATTCAGTACTTC
TRBD2	TRBV4-2	-	TRBJ2-1	CASSQGTSGSLRDNEQFF	TGTGCCAGCAGCCAAGGTACTAGCGGGAGCCTAAGAGACAATGAGCAGTTCTTC
-	TRBV19	-	TRBJ1-6	CASTRGPNSPLHF	TGTGCCAGTACCCGGGGGCCTAATTCACCCCTCCACTTT
TRBD1	TRBV19	few	TRBJ1-6	CASSSPDRGAPLHF	TGTGCCAGTAGTAGCCCGGACAGGGGAGCTCCCCTCCACTTT
-	TRBV9	-	TRBJ1-2	CASSPRGANYGYTF	TGTGCCAGCAGCCCTCGGGGGGCTAACTATGGCTACACCTTC
-	TRBV18	-	TRBJ1-1	CASSPRQGPTDTEAFF	TGTGCCAGCTCACCACGGCAGGGCCCAACGGACACTGAAGCTTTCTTT
TRBD1	TRBV6-5	-	TRBJ1-2	CASGRTGRADDGYTF	TGTGCCAGCGGGCGGACAGGTCGGGCTGACGATGGCTACACCTTC
-	TRBV4-1	-	TRBJ2-5	CASSQVAGSETQYF	TGCGCCAGCAGCCAAGTAGCCGGGTCAGAGACCCAGTACTTC
-	TRBV5-1	-	TRBJ1-1	CASSLGDTEAFF	TGCGCCAGCAGCTTGGGGGACACTGAAGCTTTCTTT
-	TRBV5-1	-	TRBJ1-2	CASTVNVRDGYTF	TGCGCCAGCACCGTGAACGTCCGGGATGGCTACACCTTC
TRBD1	TRBV5-4	-	TRBJ1-4	CASSLDRGHNEKLFF	TGTGCCAGCAGCCTTGACAGGGGACATAATGAAAAACTGTTTTTT
-	TRBV27	-	TRBJ1-1	CASSYGSENTEAFF	TGTGCCAGCAGCTATGGCTCCGAGAACACTGAAGCTTTCTTT
TRBD1	TRBV24-1	-	TRBJ2-7	CATSAGTGETSEQYF	TGTGCCACCAGTGCTGGGACAGGGGAAACCTCCGAGCAGTACTTC
TRBD1	TRBV10-1	-	TRBJ1-1	CASSEEGAAEAFF	TGCGCCAGCAGTGAGGAGGGGGCTGCTGAAGCTTTCTTT
-	TRBV25-1	-	TRBJ1-1	CASSEGEVEGAFF	TGTGCCAGCAGCGAGGGGGAAGTTGAGGGAGCTTTCTTT
-	TRBV19	-	TRBJ2-1	CASDQGRGSYNEQFF	TGTGCCAGTGATCAGGGGCGAGGCTCCTACAATGAGCAGTTCTTC
-	TRBV10-2	-	TRBJ1-5	CASSPGGYQPQHF	TGCGCCAGCAGTCCCGGGGGGTATCAGCCCCAGCATTTT
TRBD1	TRBV28	-	TRBJ1-5	CASSLGTGSNQPQHF	TGTGCCAGCAGCCTTGGGACAGGGAGCAATCAGCCCCAGCATTTT
TRBD1	TRBV28	-	TRBJ2-1	CASSFRDSEQFF	TGTGCCAGCAGTTTCCGGGACAGTGAGCAGTTCTTC
-	TRBV29-1	-	TRBJ2-2	CSVEGDRYTGELFF	TGCAGCGTTGAAGGGGATCGGTACACCGGGGAGCTGTTTTTT
TRBD2	TRBV11-2	-	TRBJ2-7	CASSPLSGNSGTSEQYF	TGTGCCAGCAGCCCTCTTTCGGGAAATAGCGGGACCTCAGAGCAGTACTTC
TRBD1	TRBV28	-	TRBJ2-7	CASGGMGTGSYEQYF	TGTGCCAGCGGGGGTATGGGGACAGGGTCCTACGAGCAGTACTTC
-	TRBV6-5	-	TRBJ1-1	CASRWGNTEAFF	TGTGCCAGCAGATGGGGGAACACTGAAGCTTTCTTT
-	TRBV12-3/TRBV12-4	-	TRBJ1-2	CASSLGPVGYTF	TGTGCCAGCAGCCTCGGGCCAGTAGGCTACACCTTC
-	TRBV5-1	-	TRBJ1-1	CASSPDSPSQNTEAFF	TGCGCCAGCAGCCCGGACAGCCCCTCACAAAACACTGAAGCTTTCTTT
TRBD1	TRBV27	-	TRBJ2-7	CASSPGTGIHEQYF	TGTGCCAGCAGTCCCGGGACAGGGATCCACGAGCAGTACTTC
TRBD1	TRBV13	-	TRBJ2-5	CASSFMLTGGMETQYF	TGTGCCAGCAGCTTTATGCTGACAGGGGGTATGGAGACCCAGTACTTC
TRBD2	TRBV14	-	TRBJ2-7	CASSPPGLAGGPTYEQYF	TGTGCCAGCAGCCCTCCGGGACTAGCGGGGGGACCCACATACGAGCAGTACTTC
-	TRBV28	-	TRBJ2-7	CASTSSPDIYEQYF	TGTGCCAGCACCTCATCCCCGGACATCTACGAGCAGTACTTC
-	TRBV25-1	-	TRBJ1-2	CASSEVAGNYGYTF	TGTGCCAGCAGTGAAGTAGCAGGGAACTATGGCTACACCTTC